This entry is about one TCR beta chain. J gave up 13 bases and V 2 bases, and 6 bases lay outside the gene matches. This CDR3 region has 13 residues. Per germline, CDR1 MNHEY and CDR2 SMNVEV (reference sequence). The sample belongs to a study of blood T cell repertoires in COVID-19. How the authors handled the data: Cell counts per sample came from amplifying reference gene primers. The protocol was immunoSEQ multiplex PCR, while the TCRdb copy is restricted to in-frame clones and leaves out a portion. V, J and clone size were drawn from that table, and D and trimming were deduced from the DNA. This sample carries 350,000 or so clones, around 87% of them seen once, and the ten largest clones take about 9.4%.

The clonotype comes from a woman under 40 with COVID-19, enrolled during active disease. The V call is TRBV27, the J call TRBJ1-4, with 8 bases fitting TRBD1. Sequences were obtained from peripheral blood. Here the CDR3 reads CASSLTGGSRLFF. As DNA, the CDR3 is TGTGCCAGCAGTTTAACAGGGGGGTCAAGACTGTTTTTT.